This T cell receptor beta chain originates from a study of blood T cell repertoires in COVID-19. About the research overall: T cells, B-cell-depleted T cells, or PBMCs supplied cDNA or gDNA.

Losses at the gene ends were 6 bases for V and 0 bases for J; bases not matched to a gene: 2. Germline CDR1 and CDR2: LNHDA and SQIVND (reference sequence). This CDR3 region has 15 residues. In the original processing: Using reference gene primer amplification, nucleated cell counts were estimated. Libraries were prepared by immunoSEQ multiplex PCR; TCRdb keeps only in-frame clonotypes and omits some of them. V, J and clone size are those of that table, while D and trimming were read from the DNA. The profile shows 180,000 or so clones, around 84% of them singletons. The origin of this receptor is a woman over 75 with acute or convalescent COVID-19. V is TRBV19 and J is TRBJ1-1; 12 nucleotides align to TRBD1. Sequencing was performed on peripheral blood. CDR3 amino acids: CASRGQGALNTEAFF. DNA of the CDR3: TGTGCCAGTAGGGGACAGGGGGCCTTGAACACTGAAGCTTTCTTT.